These 21 T cell receptor beta chains were sequenced from one sample in a study of shared clonotypes between healthy human individuals. Positive CCR7 selection of CD45RO-negative cells yielded the naive CD8 cells, and terminally differentiated effector memory CD45RA+ cells were excluded. The protocol was immunoSEQ multiplex PCR, while the TCRdb copy is restricted to in-frame clones and leaves out a portion. Of 650,000 to 800,000 clones listed, roughly nine tenths are singletons. The source material was naive CD8+ T cells sorted from blood. These receptors came from a man aged 25 to 40 in good health.

This chain connects TRBV5-6 to TRBJ2-5; D unresolved. V shed 1 base and J shed 3 bases, with 13 bases lying between them. Germline V gene sequence: CDR1 SGHDT, CDR2 YYEEEE. The CDR3 covers 15 residues. Here the CDR3 DNA reads TGTGCCAGCAGCTTGCGGTACTTTGCGGAAGAGACCCAGTACTTC. Amino acids: CASSLRYFAEETQYF.

A remark on this clone: Other nucleotide sequences in the sample specify the same CDR3. The chain combines TRBV4-3 with TRBJ2-1; D unresolved. This CDR3 spans 15 amino acids. Germline V gene lookup returns CDR1 LGHNA and CDR2 YSLEER. The ends were cut back, 1 base at V and 0 bases at J, with 7 bases in the middle. As DNA, the CDR3 is TGCGCCAGCAGCCAAGGGACCTCCTCCTACAATGAGCAGTTCTTC. Its protein product is CASSQGTSSYNEQFF.

The rearrangement links TRBV9 to TRBJ2-1; unclear D gene. The CDR3 length is 13 residues. Trimming took 4 bases from V and 7 from J, leaving 12 bases between them. From germline, CDR1 is SGDLS and CDR2 YYNGEE. The CDR3 region has the DNA TGTGCCAGCAGCCCTCGAGAAGGGAATGAGCAGTTCTTC. Translating it yields CASSPREGNEQFF.

The chain joins TRBV19 to TRBJ1-4, with D possibly TRBD1 on 5 matching bases. The V gene lost 5 bases and the J gene lost 1 base, with 8 bases spanning the gap. The CDR3 totals 14 residues. The germline V gene has CDR1 LNHDA and CDR2 SQIVND (reference sequence). The CDR3 DNA is TGTGCCAGTAGTGTCGACAGAACTAATGAAAAACTGTTTTTT. Protein product: CASSVDRTNEKLFF.

This chain connects TRBV29-1 to TRBJ1-1, with 10 bases that match TRBD1. The CDR3 sequence is 13 residues long. The germline V gene encodes CDR1 SQVTM and CDR2 ANQGSEA. V gave up 7 bases and J gave up 1 base; unmatched junction bases: 3. CDR3 amino acids: CSAWTGGNTEAFF. CDR3 coding DNA: TGCAGCGCCTGGACAGGGGGGAACACTGAAGCTTTCTTT.

This chain connects TRBV27 to TRBJ2-2, with D tentatively TRBD2 (5 bases). This CDR3 has 15 residues. Trimming pared 3 bases from V and 4 bases from J, leaving 12 bases between. The germline CDR1 and CDR2 sequences are MNHEY and SMNVEV (reference sequence). This chain's CDR3 is CASSFFVAGTGELFF. CDR3 in DNA: TGTGCCAGCAGTTTTTTTGTTGCGGGCACCGGGGAGCTGTTTTTT.

The chain carries TRBV28 and TRBJ2-7; possible D gene TRBD2, 5 bases. Trimming removed 4 bases from V and 5 bases from J, with 15 bases in between. The CDR3 loop spans 14 amino acids. Germline V gene sequence: CDR1 MDHEN, CDR2 SYDVKM. The DNA of the CDR3 is TGTGCCAGCAGTTCAAGACTAATGATGAACGAGCAGTACTTC. Its protein product is CASSSRLMMNEQYF. The full variable domain, completed using reference TRBV28 and TRBJ2-7, is DVKVTQSSRYLVKRTGEKVFLECVQDMDHENMFWYRQDPGLGLRLIYFSYDVKMKEKGDIPEGYSVSREKKERFSLILESASTNQTSMYLCASSSRLMMNEQYFGPGTRLTVT.

The chain recombines TRBV11-2 with TRBJ1-1; 8 bases align to TRBD1. This CDR3 is built from 15 residues. Trimming at V came to 5 bases and at J to 9 bases, leaving 14 bases not matched to a gene. Germline V lookup: CDR1 SGHAT, CDR2 FQNNGV. CDR3 amino acids: CASSDRGQELEQAFF. The CDR3 region has the DNA TGTGCCAGCAGCGACAGGGGACAGGAGCTAGAACAAGCTTTCTTT.

The V and J genes are TRBV28 and TRBJ1-4; 8 nucleotides line up with TRBD1. The CDR3 has 14 amino acids. V was pared by 10 bases and J by 3 bases, with 7 bases of the junction left unmatched. Germline V gene lookup returns CDR1 MDHEN and CDR2 SYDVKM. The chain's CDR3 is CAIQTGAANEKLFF. The DNA for the CDR3 is TGTGCCATCCAGACAGGGGCGGCTAATGAAAAACTGTTTTTT.

The chain's CDR3 is CASSSSASKNIQYF. DNA of the CDR3: TGTGCCAGCAGTTCTTCCGCGTCCAAAAACATTCAGTACTTC. This rearrangement joins TRBV27 to TRBJ2-4; unclear D gene. The CDR3 length is 14 residues. V was clipped by 4 bases and J by 2 bases, with 9 bases between them. Per germline, CDR1 MNHEY and CDR2 SMNVEV (reference sequence).

The chain links TRBV19 to TRBJ1-2, with a possible D match to TRBD1 (5 bases). Germline V gives CDR1 LNHDA, CDR2 SQIVND (reference sequence). Trimming stripped 10 bases from V and 5 bases from J, with 17 bases between. This CDR3 region has 13 residues. The CDR3 sequence: CATEIRDGYGYTF. In nucleotides, the CDR3 is TGTGCCACCGAAATCAGGGACGGGTATGGCTACACCTTC.

The J gene is TRBJ2-3, the V gene TRBV21-1; the DNA was not used to check the table's D call, TRBD2. TRBV21-1 is a pseudogene locus. The CDR3 covers 17 residues. The CDR3 loop reads CASSIRTSLTITDTQYF. In DNA form, the CDR3 reads TGTGCCAGCAGCATCCGGACTTCGTTAACAATCACAGATACGCAGTATTTT.

CDR3 protein: CASSPPPTMTGTRVEQYF. The CDR3 bases are TGTGCCAGTAGTCCGCCTCCTACCATGACAGGCACACGCGTCGAGCAGTACTTC. V is TRBV19 and J is TRBJ2-7; TRBD1 might be the D (6 bases). The V gene's germline CDR1 is LNHDA and CDR2 SQIVND (reference sequence). CDR3 length equals 18 residues. V was cut by 5 bases and J by 6 bases, with 29 bases left in between.

The rearrangement links TRBV9 to TRBJ2-1; D not certain. This CDR3 region has 13 residues. V was cut by 0 bases and J by 9 bases, with 10 bases left in between. The germline V gene has CDR1 SGDLS and CDR2 YYNGEE. The CDR3 reads CASSVVSGFEQFF. Here the CDR3 DNA reads TGTGCCAGCAGCGTAGTTTCCGGGTTTGAGCAGTTCTTC.

This chain uses TRBV5-4 with TRBJ2-1, with D hard to call. From germline, CDR1 is SGHNT and CDR2 YYREEE (reference sequence). The CDR3 contains 15 residues. Trimming took off 4 bases at V and 3 bases at J, with 14 bases between the two ends. CDR3 nucleotides: TGTGCCAGCAGCAACCAAGGAATGGACTACAATGAGCAGTTCTTC. Its translation is CASSNQGMDYNEQFF.

The chain carries TRBV20-1 and TRBJ2-5, with D possibly matching TRBD2 (5 bases). In germline, CDR1 is DFQATT, CDR2 SNEGSKA (reference sequence). The length of the CDR3 is 11 residues. V gave up 0 bases and J gave up 9 bases, with 8 bases separating them. CDR3 in DNA: TGCAGTGCTAGAGAATTGAGGGCCCAGTACTTC. Translated: CSARELRAQYF.

This rearrangement joins TRBV27 to TRBJ2-7; 7 nucleotides line up with TRBD2. There are 13 residues in the CDR3. The trim removed 3 bases at V and 3 bases at J, leaving 2 bases unmatched. Germline-derived CDR1 and CDR2 are MNHEY and SMNVEV (reference sequence). The CDR3 region is CASSFRTSYEQYF. CDR3 DNA: TGTGCCAGCAGTTTCCGGACTAGCTACGAGCAGTACTTC.

This clone was counted once. The V gene is TRBV28, the J gene TRBJ2-1; 16 nucleotides match TRBD2. Germline lookup yields CDR1 MDHEN and CDR2 SYDVKM. This CDR3 comprises 19 residues. With V trimmed by 5 bases and J by 2 bases, 9 bases remained unmatched. CDR3 nucleotide sequence: TGTGCCAGCAGTGGAAGCGGGACTAGCGGGAGGGCTACCTACAATGAGCAGTTCTTC. It yields the protein CASSGSGTSGRATYNEQFF.

Turning to this clone: The identical CDR3 is also encoded by other nucleotide sequences in the sample. The gene calls are TRBV2 and TRBJ2-3; D is tentatively TRBD1 or TRBD2 (6 bases each). The CDR3 is made up of 12 amino acids. Germline CDR1 is SNHLY and CDR2 is FYNNEI. V was shortened by 8 bases and J by 6 bases, with 12 bases between the two germline ends. The CDR3 bases are TGTGCCAGCCGGGGGACACCCGATACGCAGTATTTT. This sequence encodes CASRGTPDTQYF.

V usage is TRBV7-9 and J usage is TRBJ2-7; no firm D call. V was clipped by 7 bases and J by 7 bases, with 14 bases between them. This CDR3 comprises 12 residues. CDR1 SEHNR and CDR2 FQNEAQ come from the germline V gene (reference sequence). The CDR3 nucleotides are TGTGCCAGCACCCCAATTGGTTTGGAGCAGTACTTC. As protein: CASTPIGLEQYF. The complete variable domain, with remaining parts taken from reference TRBV7-9 and TRBJ2-7, reads DTGVSQNPRHKITKRGQNVTFRCDPISEHNRLYWYRQTLGQGPEFLTYFQNEAQLEKSRLLSDRFSAERPKGSFSTLEIQRTEQGDSAMYLCASTPIGLEQYFGPGTRLTVT.

The chain employs TRBV19 and TRBJ2-1; TRBD2 might be the D (6 bases). The V end lost 8 bases, the J end lost 5 bases, and 19 bases lay between the germline ends. CDR3 length: 15 amino acids. Germline CDR1 is LNHDA and CDR2 is SQIVND (reference sequence). The CDR3 DNA follows: TGTGCCAGTTCCAGGGCCCTAGCGAACCACAATGAGCAGTTCTTC. Encoded protein: CASSRALANHNEQFF.